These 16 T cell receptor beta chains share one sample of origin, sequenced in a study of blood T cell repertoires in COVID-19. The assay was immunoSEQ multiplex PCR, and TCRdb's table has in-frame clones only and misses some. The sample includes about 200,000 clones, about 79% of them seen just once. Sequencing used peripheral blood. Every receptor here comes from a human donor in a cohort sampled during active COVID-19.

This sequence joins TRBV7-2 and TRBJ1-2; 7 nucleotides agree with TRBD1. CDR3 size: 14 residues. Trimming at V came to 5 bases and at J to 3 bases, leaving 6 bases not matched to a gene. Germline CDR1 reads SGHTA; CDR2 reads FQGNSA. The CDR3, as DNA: TGTGCCAGCAGCGATCGGGACAGTTACTATGGCTACACCTTC. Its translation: CASSDRDSYYGYTF.

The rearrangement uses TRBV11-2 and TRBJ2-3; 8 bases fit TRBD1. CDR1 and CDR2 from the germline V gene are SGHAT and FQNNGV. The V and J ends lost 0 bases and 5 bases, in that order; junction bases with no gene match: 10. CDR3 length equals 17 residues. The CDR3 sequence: CASSLDLLRGRKDTQYF. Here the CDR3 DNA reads TGTGCCAGCAGCTTAGACCTCCTCAGGGGGCGTAAAGATACGCAGTATTTT.

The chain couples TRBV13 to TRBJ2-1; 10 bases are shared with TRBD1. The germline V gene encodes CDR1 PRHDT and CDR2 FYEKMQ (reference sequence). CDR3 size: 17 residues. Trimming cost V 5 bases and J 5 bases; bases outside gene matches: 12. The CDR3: CASSGAPGTGVDNEQFF. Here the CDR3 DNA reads TGTGCCAGCAGCGGCGCCCCCGGGACAGGGGTAGACAATGAGCAGTTCTTC.

CDR3 nucleotide sequence: TGTGCCAGCAGTTTTAGCGGGAGTTGGGAGACCCAGTACTTC. Translation gives CASSFSGSWETQYF. This chain connects TRBV7-9 to TRBJ2-5; TRBD2 matches at 9 bases. The CDR3 runs to 14 residues. CDR1 SEHNR and CDR2 FQNEAQ come from the germline V gene (reference sequence). After removal of 6 bases from V and 5 bases from J, the junction contained 7 bases not matched to a gene.

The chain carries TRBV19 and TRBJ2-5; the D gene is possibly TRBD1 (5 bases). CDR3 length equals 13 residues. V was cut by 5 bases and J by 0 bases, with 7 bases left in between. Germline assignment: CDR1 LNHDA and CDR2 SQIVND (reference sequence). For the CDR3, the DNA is TGTGCCAGTAGTGTACAGGACCAAGAGACCCAGTACTTC. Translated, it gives CASSVQDQETQYF.

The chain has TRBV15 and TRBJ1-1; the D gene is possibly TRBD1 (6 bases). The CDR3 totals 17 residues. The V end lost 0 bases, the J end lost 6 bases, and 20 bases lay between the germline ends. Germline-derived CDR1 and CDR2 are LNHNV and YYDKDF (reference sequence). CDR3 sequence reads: CATSRELDRLPFAEAFF. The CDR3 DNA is TGTGCCACCAGCAGAGAGCTCGACAGGTTGCCCTTCGCTGAAGCTTTCTTT. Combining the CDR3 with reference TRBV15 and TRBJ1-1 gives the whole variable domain DAMVIQNPRYQVTQFGKPVTLSCSQTLNHNVMYWYQQKSSQAPKLLFHYYDKDFNNEADTPDNFQSRRPNTSFCFLDIRSPGLGDTAMYLCATSRELDRLPFAEAFFGQGTRLTVV.

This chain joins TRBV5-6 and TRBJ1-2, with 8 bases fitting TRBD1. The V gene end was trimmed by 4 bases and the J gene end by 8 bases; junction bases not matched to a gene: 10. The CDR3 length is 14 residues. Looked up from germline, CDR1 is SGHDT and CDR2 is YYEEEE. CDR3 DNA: TGTGCCAGCAGCACCAGGGGGCGCGTGGGCGGCTACACCTTC. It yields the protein CASSTRGRVGGYTF.

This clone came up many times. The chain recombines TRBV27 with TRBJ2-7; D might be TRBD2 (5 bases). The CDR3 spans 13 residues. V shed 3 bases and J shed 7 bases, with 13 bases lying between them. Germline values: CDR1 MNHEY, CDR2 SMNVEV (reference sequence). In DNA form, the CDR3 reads TGTGCCAGCAGTTTTGGCTTATGGAGGGAGCAGTACTTC. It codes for CASSFGLWREQYF.

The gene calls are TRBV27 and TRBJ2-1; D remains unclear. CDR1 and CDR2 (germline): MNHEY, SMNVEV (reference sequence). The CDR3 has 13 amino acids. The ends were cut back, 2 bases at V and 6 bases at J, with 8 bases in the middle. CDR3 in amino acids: CASSLVQTNEQFF. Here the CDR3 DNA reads TGTGCCAGCAGTTTAGTACAGACCAATGAGCAGTTCTTC.

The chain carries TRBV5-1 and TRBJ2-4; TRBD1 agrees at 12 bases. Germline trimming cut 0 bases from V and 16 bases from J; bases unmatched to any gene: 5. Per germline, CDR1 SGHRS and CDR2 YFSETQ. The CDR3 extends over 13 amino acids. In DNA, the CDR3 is TGCGCCAGCAGCTTGGCCGGGACAGGGGGCTTATACTTC. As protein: CASSLAGTGGLYF.

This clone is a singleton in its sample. The DNA of the CDR3 is TGTGCCAGCAGCCAAGATTGGGGACAGCTTCCTTCTGGGGAGCTGTTTTTT. This codes for CASSQDWGQLPSGELFF. The J gene is TRBJ2-2, the V gene TRBV14, with 7 bases aligning to TRBD1. The trim removed 0 bases at V and 8 bases at J, leaving 12 bases unmatched. CDR1 is SGHDN and CDR2 is FVKESK in the germline V gene. This CDR3 is 17 amino acids long.

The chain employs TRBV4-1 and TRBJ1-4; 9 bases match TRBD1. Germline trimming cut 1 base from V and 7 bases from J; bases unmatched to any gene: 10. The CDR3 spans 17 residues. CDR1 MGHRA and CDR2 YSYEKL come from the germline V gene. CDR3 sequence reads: CASSQGTNRGLSEKLFF. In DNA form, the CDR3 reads TGCGCCAGCAGCCAAGGGACCAACAGGGGGCTAAGTGAAAAACTGTTTTTT.

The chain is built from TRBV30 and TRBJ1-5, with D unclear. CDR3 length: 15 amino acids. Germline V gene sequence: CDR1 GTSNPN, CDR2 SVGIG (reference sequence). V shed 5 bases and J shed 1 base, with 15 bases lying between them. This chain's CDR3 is CAWGPEGASNQPQHF. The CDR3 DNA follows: TGTGCCTGGGGTCCGGAGGGAGCAAGCAATCAGCCCCAGCATTTT.

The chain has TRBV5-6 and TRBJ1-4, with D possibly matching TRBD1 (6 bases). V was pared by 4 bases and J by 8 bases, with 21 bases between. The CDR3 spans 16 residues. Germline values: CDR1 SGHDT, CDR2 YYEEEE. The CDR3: CASSRKLTGTTEKLFF. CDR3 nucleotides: TGTGCCAGCAGCCGTAAACTAACAGGGACCACCGAAAAACTGTTTTTT.

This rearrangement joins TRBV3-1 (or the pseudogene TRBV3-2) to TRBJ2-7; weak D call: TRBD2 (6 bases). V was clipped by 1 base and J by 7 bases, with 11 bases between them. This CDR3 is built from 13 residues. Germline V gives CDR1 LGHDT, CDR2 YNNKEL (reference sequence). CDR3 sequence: CASSQGWAGEQYF. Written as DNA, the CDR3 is TGTGCCAGCAGCCAAGGCTGGGCGGGGGAGCAGTACTTC.

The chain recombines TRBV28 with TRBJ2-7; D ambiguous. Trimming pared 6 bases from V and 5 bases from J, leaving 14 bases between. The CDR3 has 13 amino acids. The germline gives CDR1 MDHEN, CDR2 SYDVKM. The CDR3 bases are TGTGCCAGCAGCTTTGCCGACATCAACGAGCAGTACTTC. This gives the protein CASSFADINEQYF.